The 4 T cell receptor beta chains below all came from one sample that was sequenced in a study of OX40 agonist ivuxolimab in advanced cancers. Data came from immunoSEQ multiplex PCR; TCRdb stores just in-frame clones and leaves some out. The sample has approximately 70,000 clones, 80% to 95% seen once. The material sequenced was CD4+ or CD8+ T cells sorted from blood, taken in a trial of the OX40 agonist ivuxolimab. The receptors originated from an adult with an advanced solid tumor such as melanoma, head and neck, liver or kidney cancer.

This clone was found a few times. The rearrangement uses TRBV7-3 and TRBJ2-3, with 11 bases identical to TRBD1. The ends lost 5 bases at V and 3 bases at J; junction bases unmatched: 4. In germline, CDR1 is SGHTA, CDR2 FQGTGA. This CDR3 comprises 15 residues. CDR3 residues: CASSRTGGWTDTQYF. The CDR3 bases are TGTGCCAGCAGCCGGACAGGGGGCTGGACAGATACGCAGTATTTT.

The genes are TRBV15 and TRBJ2-2; TRBD1 aligns across 7 bases. CDR1 is LNHNV, CDR2 YYDKDF, per germline (reference sequence). This CDR3 region has 12 residues. V was clipped by 9 bases and J by 4 bases; unmatched bases: 2. CDR3 in DNA: TGTGCCACTACAGGGGTCACCGGGGAGCTGTTTTTT. As protein: CATTGVTGELFF.

The chain joins TRBV6-4 to TRBJ1-1, with TRBD1 matching 7 bases. Germline assignment: CDR1 MRHNA and CDR2 SNTAGT. Germline trimming cut 11 bases from V and 5 bases from J; bases unmatched to any gene: 17. This CDR3 has 15 amino acids. The CDR3 DNA is TGTGCCCGCTACCGAGGACAGGCAAAGAGAACTGAAGCTTTCTTT. This sequence encodes CARYRGQAKRTEAFF.

Here the CDR3 reads CASSTTPGPNEKLFF. CDR3 sequence (DNA): TGCGCCAGCAGCACGACCCCGGGACCTAATGAAAAACTGTTTTTT. The rearrangement links TRBV5-1 to TRBJ1-4; tentative D call: TRBD1 (5 bases). The CDR3 sequence is 15 residues long. Per germline, CDR1 SGHRS and CDR2 YFSETQ. Trimming pared 4 bases from V and 3 bases from J, leaving 13 bases between.